This TCR beta chain was captured by sequencing in a study of T cells expressing NK-cell markers. Study information: From sorted CD3+CD56+NKG2C+, CD3+CD56+NKG2C- and CD3+CD56-NKG2C+ T cells came the TCR beta repertoires. General study points: Four donors showed these clonotypes also leading the CD3+CD56-NKG2C+ fraction.

As to this clonotype: Its antigen remains unknown.

One entry per CDR3 protein, without DNA, is what TCRdb gives after re-calling the 5' RACE reads. This repertoire includes approximately 420,000 distinct CDR3 sequences. This CDR3 has 13 amino acids. CDR1 SGDLS and CDR2 YYNGEE come from the germline V gene. Sequenced sample: blood T cells: a sorted CD56 or NKG2C T cell subset, CD4+ or CD8+ T cells, or bulk PBMC T cells (not recorded which). This chain links TRBV9 with TRBJ2-7; TCRdb returns TRBD1, unconfirmable since there is no DNA. The sequence was collected from a woman in her forties or fifties in good health. This CDR3 reads CASSPGPLGEQYF.